This T cell receptor beta chain stems from a study of response to subunit inactivated influenza vaccine. Study outcomes and limitations: Each seasonal influenza vaccination, the authors suggested, recruits few new T cells.

TCRdb ran MiXCR on the RT-PCR reads and lists one entry per CDR3 protein. The sample has more than 400,000 distinct CDR3 sequences, approximately 11% seen once. Notes on this clonotype: Its cognate antigen is unknown.

CDR1 SQVTM and CDR2 ANQGSEA come from the germline V gene. The CDR3 extends over 13 amino acids. Between the trimmed V and J ends, which lost 6 bases and 1 base, there was a span of 12 bases. V gene TRBV29-1 combines with J gene TRBJ1-1, with D unresolved. This clonotype was sampled from a man aged 45-65 years who received an inactivated influenza vaccine. Sequenced here: PBMCs from blood, sampled about 6 weeks after vaccination. The chain's CDR3 is CSVARLENTEAFF. The CDR3 region has the DNA TGCAGCGTGGCGAGGTTGGAGAACACTGAAGCTTTCTTT. The full variable domain, completed using reference TRBV29-1 and TRBJ1-1, is SAVISQKPSRDICQRGTSLTIQCQVDSQVTMMFWYRQQPGQSLTLIATANQGSEATYESGFVIDKFPISRPNLTFSTLTVSNMSPEDSSIYLCSVARLENTEAFFGQGTRLTVV.